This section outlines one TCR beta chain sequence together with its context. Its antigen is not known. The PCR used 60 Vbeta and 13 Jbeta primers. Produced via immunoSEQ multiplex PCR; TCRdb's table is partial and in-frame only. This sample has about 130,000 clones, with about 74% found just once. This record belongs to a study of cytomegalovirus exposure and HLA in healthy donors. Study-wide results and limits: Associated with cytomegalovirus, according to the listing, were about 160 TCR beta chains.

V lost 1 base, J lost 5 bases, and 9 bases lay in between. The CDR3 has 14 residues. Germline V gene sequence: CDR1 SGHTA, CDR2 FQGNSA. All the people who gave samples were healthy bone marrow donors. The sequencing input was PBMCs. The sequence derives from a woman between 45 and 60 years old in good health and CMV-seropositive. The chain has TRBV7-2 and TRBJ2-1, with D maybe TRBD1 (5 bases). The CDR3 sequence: CASSLEGLDNEQFF. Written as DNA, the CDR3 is TGTGCCAGCAGCTTAGAGGGGCTAGACAATGAGCAGTTCTTC. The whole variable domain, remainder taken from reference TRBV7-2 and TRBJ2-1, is GAGVSQSPSNKVTEKGKDVELRCDPISGHTALYWYRQSLGQGLEFLIYFQGNSAPDKSGLPSDRFSAERTGGSVSTLTIQRTQQEDSAVYLCASSLEGLDNEQFFGPGTRLTVL.